This record looks at one T cell receptor beta chain sequence and its context. The target antigen is unknown. Amplification used 60 Vbeta primers and 13 Jbeta primers. Measured with immunoSEQ multiplex PCR; TCRdb has only the in-frame clones, and not every one. In the table there are over 150,000 clones, about 73% of which are singletons. Nominally healthy donors provided the samples, though records likely missed some immune exposures. The sample is drawn from a study of cytomegalovirus exposure and HLA in healthy donors. V lost 1 base and J lost 5, with 13 bases in between. Germline-derived CDR1 and CDR2 are SGHRS and YFSETQ. The CDR3 extends over 15 amino acids. Broader study findings: Some highly shared sequence variants likely arose as a pipeline artifact. The Asian-associated ancestry cluster reportedly had fewer N-insertions than the roughly 720-donor mean in a later analysis.

The sample was PBMCs. The chain couples TRBV5-1 to TRBJ1-5; D might be TRBD1 (5 bases). The source is a woman aged 50 to 60 in good health and CMV-seropositive. The CDR3 coding sequence is TGCGCCAGCAGCTTGACGGGGGGGTTGGATCAGCCCCAGCATTTT. Its translation: CASSLTGGLDQPQHF. The full variable domain, with the rest looked up from reference TRBV5-1 and TRBJ1-5, is KAGVTQTPRYLIKTRGQQVTLSCSPISGHRSVSWYQQTPGQGLQFLFEYFSETQRNKGNFPGRFSGRQFSNSRSEMNVSTLELGDSALYLCASSLTGGLDQPQHFGDGTRLSIL.